This record looks at one TCR beta chain sequence and its context. Its specificity is unknown. Across several immunoSEQ plates, the genomic DNA of each subset was split evenly. Data came from immunoSEQ multiplex PCR; TCRdb stores just in-frame clones and leaves some out. The sample records approximately 1.4 million clones, 95% to 99% being singletons. This specimen comes from a study of shared clonotypes between healthy human individuals. At the level of the study: Plates per donor: three CD4 naive, three CD4 memory, two CD8 naive, one CD8 memory. Overall study findings and caveats: Rarefaction analysis demonstrated incomplete sorted-subset sequencing notwithstanding large depth. Shared across several donors were roughly 4.7% of the naive CD4 clonotypes.

The CDR3 is 17 amino acids. The germline CDR1 and CDR2 sequences are MDHEN and SYDVKM. Unmatched junction bases numbered 11, after V lost 2 bases and J lost 5 bases. The TCR comes from a man aged 30-40 years in good health. The chain combines TRBV28 with TRBJ2-2, with TRBD1 identical over 7 bases. Sample: naive CD4+ T cells sorted from blood. The subset denotes: CD45RA+ positively selected. CDR3 DNA sequence: TGTGCCAGCAGTTTAGTAGTGACAGGGAAAGAGACCGGGGAGCTGTTTTTT. Translating it yields CASSLVVTGKETGELFF.